Described below is a single T cell receptor (beta chain) sequence and its context. The data were obtained in a study of T cells in Graves' hyperthyroidism and ophthalmopathy. The CDR3 consists of 15 residues. Germline loops: CDR1 SEHNR, CDR2 FQNEAQ (reference sequence). The V end lost 4 bases, the J end lost 4 bases, and 14 bases lay between the germline ends. Amplified TCR beta CDR3 regions came from RNA transcripts. The TCR CDR3 first-round RT-PCR relied on the HTBI primer set. TCRdb redid the calling of the multiplex PCR reads with MiXCR, one entry per CDR3 protein. The profile shows roughly 250,000 distinct CDR3 sequences, roughly 22% of them singletons.

The receptor's source is a man under 40 with Graves' ophthalmopathy. J is TRBJ2-1 and V is TRBV7-9; D is possibly TRBD1 (6 bases). The sample comprised blood. Written as DNA, the CDR3 is TGTGCCAGCAGCTACGGACAGATAAGGTACAATGAGCAGTTCTTC. This encodes CASSYGQIRYNEQFF.